The source of this TCR beta chain is a study of CD8 T cells in ankylosing spondylitis. Quantitative 5'-RACE was performed with molecular barcodes, and it yielded the TCR beta libraries. MiXCR, applied by TCRdb to the 5' RACE reads, yields one record per CDR3 protein. Of 150,000 to 200,000 distinct CDR3 sequences listed, approximately 20% are singletons. Study findings and constraints: It appeared that ankylosing spondylitis blood was characterized by a TCR beta motif of roughly 8 highly homologous variants. Earlier literature documents some of the motif variants in reactive arthritis synovial fluid and blood.

CDR3 length: 14 residues. Germline V gene data show CDR1 as MNHEY and CDR2 as SMNVEV (reference sequence). The V and J ends lost 5 bases and 8 bases respectively, with 16 bases between them. This clonotype was seen ten or more times. Its antigen remains unidentified. The origin of this receptor is a male donor with ankylosing spondylitis or in good health (not recorded which). Sequencing input: blood, either unsorted or a sorted T cell fraction (not recorded which). The chain couples TRBV27 to TRBJ2-1; D is possibly TRBD1 (5 bases). The CDR3 here is CASSLQGSGDEQFF. The DNA of the CDR3 is TGTGCCAGCAGTCTTCAGGGTAGTGGGGATGAGCAGTTCTTC.